Sequencing of this T cell receptor beta chain was carried out in a study of T cells in localized non-small cell lung cancer. Sequenced by immunoSEQ multiplex PCR; TCRdb stores in-frame clones only, minus some. The table has approximately 88,000 clones, approximately 91% seen once; the top ten hold about 4%. CDR1 is SGHRS, CDR2 YFSETQ, per germline. The CDR3 covers 17 residues. V shed 3 bases and J 5 bases; nucleotides not matched to a gene: 9. This chain links TRBV5-1 with TRBJ2-1; TRBD2 aligns across 12 bases. The receptor comes from a woman aged 35-75 years with stage II squamous cell lung carcinoma. The sample in question was PBMCs, obtained before any cancer treatment. This CDR3 reads CASSSRLAGEKDNEQFF. The CDR3 nucleotides read TGCGCCAGCAGCTCAAGACTAGCGGGAGAGAAGGACAATGAGCAGTTCTTC. The variable domain in full, with the rest retrieved from reference TRBV5-1 and TRBJ2-1, is KAGVTQTPRYLIKTRGQQVTLSCSPISGHRSVSWYQQTPGQGLQFLFEYFSETQRNKGNFPGRFSGRQFSNSRSEMNVSTLELGDSALYLCASSSRLAGEKDNEQFFGPGTRLTVL.